The T cell receptor (beta chain) described here comes from a study of CD8 T cells in ankylosing spondylitis. General study findings and limits: Several highly homologous variants made up a TCR beta motif, and this motif appeared characteristic of ankylosing spondylitis blood.

TCRdb ran MiXCR on the 5' RACE reads and lists one entry per CDR3 protein. Of some 220,000 distinct CDR3 sequences in the sample, roughly 6.6% were seen once. The table lists this clonotype with many counts. Its specificity is unknown. V shed 9 bases, J shed 2 bases, and the junction held 7 bases outside the gene matches. CDR3 size: 14 residues. Per germline, CDR1 MNHEY and CDR2 SMNVEV (reference sequence). Sequences were obtained from blood, either unsorted or a sorted T cell fraction (not recorded which). The chain joins TRBV27 to TRBJ1-5; TRBD1 agrees at 7 bases. This clonotype was sampled from a male donor with ankylosing spondylitis. CDR3 region: CASAGGSGNQPQHF. The DNA of the CDR3 is TGTGCCAGTGCAGGGGGATCGGGCAATCAGCCCCAGCATTTT.